These 8 T cell receptor beta chains were sequenced from one sample in a study of T cells in Graves' hyperthyroidism and ophthalmopathy. TCR beta CDR3 regions were amplified from RNA. HTBI primers were used for first-round RT-PCR of the TCR CDR3. TCRdb processed the multiplex PCR reads anew with MiXCR; each CDR3 protein has one entry. The top ten clones hold less than 4.5% of a sample with approximately 630,000 distinct CDR3 sequences, 16% of them seen once. The material sequenced was blood. These receptors all stem from a woman aged 25 to 39 with Graves' hyperthyroidism.

The gene calls are TRBV6-2 or TRBV6-3 and TRBJ2-3; maybe TRBD1 (6 bases). The CDR3 has 14 residues. V lost 6 bases and J 1 base, leaving 11 bases between the germline ends. Germline CDR1 is MNHEY and CDR2 is SVGEGT. Here the CDR3 reads CASSRDIGTDTQYF. Written as DNA, the CDR3 is TGTGCCAGCAGCCGGGACATCGGCACAGATACGCAGTATTTT.

The chain uses TRBV27 and TRBJ1-5; the D gene is possibly TRBD1 (5 bases). The CDR3 length is 15 residues. CDR1 is MNHEY and CDR2 is SMNVEV in the germline V gene (reference sequence). With 4 bases removed from V and 2 bases from J, the gap between germline ends came to 12 bases. The CDR3 DNA is TGTGCCAGCAGTTCCCATGGGGGGGGCAATCAGCCCCAGCATTTT. Protein: CASSSHGGGNQPQHF.

The chain links TRBV3-1 to TRBJ2-6; D not certain. V was trimmed by 1 base and J by 0 bases, leaving 7 bases between them. This CDR3 spans 16 amino acids. Germline CDR1 LGHDT, CDR2 YNNKEL (reference sequence). The DNA of the CDR3 is TGTGCCAGCAGCCAAGTGTGGACCTCTGGGGCCAACGTCCTGACTTTC. It encodes CASSQVWTSGANVLTF.

At least ten counts were recorded for this clonotype. The chain couples TRBV29-1 to TRBJ1-2; 7 nucleotides match TRBD1. Germline V gene data show CDR1 as SQVTM and CDR2 as ANQGSEA. The trim removed 6 bases at V and 7 bases at J, leaving 11 bases unmatched. The CDR3 runs to 13 residues. The CDR3 loop is CSVDIQGTGGYTF. The CDR3 nucleotides read TGCAGCGTAGACATACAGGGGACGGGTGGCTACACCTTC.

This clonotype occurred many times. The CDR3 sequence is CASNVPYRGEQYF. The CDR3 nucleotides read TGTGCCAGCAATGTTCCGTACAGGGGCGAGCAGTACTTC. The rearrangement uses TRBV2 and TRBJ2-7, with 7 bases matching TRBD1. This CDR3 contains 13 residues. From germline, CDR1 is SNHLY and CDR2 FYNNEI. Losses at the gene ends were 7 bases for V and 6 bases for J; bases not matched to a gene: 9. Full variable domain (remainder filled in from reference TRBV2 and TRBJ2-7): EPEVTQTPSHQVTQMGQEVILRCVPISNHLYFYWYRQILGQKVEFLVSFYNNEISEKSEIFDDQFSVERPDGSNFTLKIRSTKLEDSAMYFCASNVPYRGEQYFGPGTRLTVT.

This clonotype was observed at least ten times. This chain uses TRBV20-1 with TRBJ1-5; tentatively, D is TRBD1 (5 bases). Trimming stripped 2 bases from V and 7 bases from J, with 18 bases between. Germline V CDR1 and CDR2: DFQATT, SNEGSKA (reference sequence). The CDR3 runs 15 residues. CDR3 protein: CSARPGHKVGQPQHF. CDR3 DNA sequence: TGCAGTGCTAGACCCGGACATAAAGTCGGACAGCCCCAGCATTTT.

This clonotype has a handful of counts. V and J are TRBV5-1 and TRBJ2-1; 12 nucleotides line up with TRBD2. This CDR3 is 15 amino acids long. V lost 4 bases to trimming and J lost 6 bases; unmatched junction nucleotides: 5. Per the germline V gene, CDR1 is SGHRS and CDR2 is YFSETQ. CDR3 bases: TGCGCCAGCAGCCAAACTAGCGGGAGGTTCAATGAGCAGTTCTTC. Residues: CASSQTSGRFNEQFF.

This clonotype was counted at least ten times. The CDR3 bases are TGTGCCAGCAGTGCCCCGGTGGAGCGGGAGGGCTTCGAGACCCAGTACTTC. This sequence encodes CASSAPVEREGFETQYF. The gene calls are TRBV2 and TRBJ2-5; TRBD2 agrees at 10 bases. Germline CDR1 and CDR2: SNHLY and FYNNEI. This CDR3 is 17 amino acids long. V shed 4 bases, J shed 5 bases, and the junction held 13 bases outside the gene matches.